The entry below gives a single T cell receptor (beta chain) sequence along with its context. Its antigen is not identified. This sample is part of a study of shared clonotypes between healthy human individuals. Points from the study as a whole: Apart from blood, nothing was sampled; tissue repertoires likely differ. Some clonotypes were shared by all four sorted-subset donors, while others were not shared. The non-shared ones had lower generation probabilities than the shared ones.

The germline gives CDR1 MGHDK, CDR2 SYGVNS. The CDR3 spans 13 residues. J was trimmed by 3 bases and V by 8 bases; bases with no gene match: 6. The authors distributed each subset's genomic DNA evenly over several immunoSEQ plates. Generated by immunoSEQ multiplex PCR, the TCRdb table keeps only in-frame clones and is missing some. The sample shows about 2.4 million clones, approximately 94% of them seen only once. The TCR sequence derives from a man aged 18 to 30 in good health. Some clones in this sample may be carry-over from other donors' samples. This chain uses TRBV25-1 with TRBJ2-7; 8 bases are shared with TRBD1. The sample consisted of naive CD4+ T cells from PBMCs. Stated subset: CD45RA+ positively selected. The CDR3 protein is CASGRQGHYEQYF. CDR3 bases: TGTGCCAGCGGTAGACAGGGGCACTACGAGCAGTACTTC.